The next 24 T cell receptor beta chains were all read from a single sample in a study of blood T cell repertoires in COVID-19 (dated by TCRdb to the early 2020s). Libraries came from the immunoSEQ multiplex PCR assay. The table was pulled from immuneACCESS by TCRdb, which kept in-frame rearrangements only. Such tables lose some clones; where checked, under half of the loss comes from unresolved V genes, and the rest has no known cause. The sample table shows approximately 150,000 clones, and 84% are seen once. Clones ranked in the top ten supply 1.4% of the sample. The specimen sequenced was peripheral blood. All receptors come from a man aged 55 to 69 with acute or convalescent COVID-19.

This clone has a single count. The CDR3 nucleotides are TGTGCCACCAGCTCGACTTTCACCGGGGAGCTGTTTTTT. This sequence encodes CATSSTFTGELFF. The gene calls are TRBV15 and TRBJ2-2; D gene ambiguous. With 5 bases removed from V and 4 bases from J, the gap between germline ends came to 8 bases. The CDR3 has 13 residues. Germline V gene lookup returns CDR1 LNHNV and CDR2 YYDKDF (reference sequence).

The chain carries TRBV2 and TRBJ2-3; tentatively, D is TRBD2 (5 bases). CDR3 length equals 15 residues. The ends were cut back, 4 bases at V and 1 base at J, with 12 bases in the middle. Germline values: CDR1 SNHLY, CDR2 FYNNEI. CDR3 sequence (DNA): TGTGCCAGCAGTGCGGGGATTGGGGGCACAGATACGCAGTATTTT. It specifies CASSAGIGGTDTQYF. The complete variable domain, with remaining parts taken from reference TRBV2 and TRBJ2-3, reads EPEVTQTPSHQVTQMGQEVILRCVPISNHLYFYWYRQILGQKVEFLVSFYNNEISEKSEIFDDQFSVERPDGSNFTLKIRSTKLEDSAMYFCASSAGIGGTDTQYFGPGTRLTVL.

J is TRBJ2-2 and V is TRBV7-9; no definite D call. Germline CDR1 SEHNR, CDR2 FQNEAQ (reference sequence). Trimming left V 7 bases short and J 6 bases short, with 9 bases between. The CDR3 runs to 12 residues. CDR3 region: CASTQNSGELFF. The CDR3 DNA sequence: TGTGCCAGCACCCAAAACTCCGGGGAGCTGTTTTTT.

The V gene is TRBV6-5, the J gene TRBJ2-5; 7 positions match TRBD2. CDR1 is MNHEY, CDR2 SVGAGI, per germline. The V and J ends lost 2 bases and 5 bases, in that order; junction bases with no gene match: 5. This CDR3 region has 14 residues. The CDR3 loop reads CASSYRWGGETQYF. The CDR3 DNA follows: TGTGCCAGCAGTTACCGATGGGGAGGGGAGACCCAGTACTTC.

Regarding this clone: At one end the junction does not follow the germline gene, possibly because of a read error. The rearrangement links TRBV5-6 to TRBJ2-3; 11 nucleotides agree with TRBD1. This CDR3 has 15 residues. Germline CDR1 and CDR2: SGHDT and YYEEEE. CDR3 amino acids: CASRLGQGVIDTQYF. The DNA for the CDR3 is TGTGCCAGCAGGTTGGGACAGGGGGTCATAGATACGCAGTATTTT.

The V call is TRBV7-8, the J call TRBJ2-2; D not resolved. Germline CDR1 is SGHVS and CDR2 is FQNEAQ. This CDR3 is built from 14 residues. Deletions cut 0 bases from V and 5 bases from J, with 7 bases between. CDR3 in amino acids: CASSLATRTGELFF. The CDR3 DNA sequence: TGTGCCAGCAGCTTAGCGACACGAACCGGGGAGCTGTTTTTT.

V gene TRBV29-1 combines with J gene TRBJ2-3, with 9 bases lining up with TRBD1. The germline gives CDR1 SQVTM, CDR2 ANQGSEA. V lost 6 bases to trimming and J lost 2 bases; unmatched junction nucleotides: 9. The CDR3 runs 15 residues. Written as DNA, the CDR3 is TGCAGCGTCTACGACAGGGGGGGACCCACAGATACGCAGTATTTT. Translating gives CSVYDRGGPTDTQYF.

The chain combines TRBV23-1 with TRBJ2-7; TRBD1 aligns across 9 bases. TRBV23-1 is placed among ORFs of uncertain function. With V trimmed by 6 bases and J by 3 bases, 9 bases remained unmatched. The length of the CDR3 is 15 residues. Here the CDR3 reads CASSPPGQGIYEQYF. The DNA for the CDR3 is TGCGCCAGCAGCCCTCCGGGACAGGGAATCTACGAGCAGTACTTC.

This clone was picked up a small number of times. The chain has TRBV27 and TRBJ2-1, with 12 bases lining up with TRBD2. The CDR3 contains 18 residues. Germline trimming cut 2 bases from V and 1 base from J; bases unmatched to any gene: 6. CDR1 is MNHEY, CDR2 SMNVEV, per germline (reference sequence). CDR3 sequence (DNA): TGTGCCAGCAGTTTAAGACTAGCGGGAGTGGGATCCTACAATGAGCAGTTCTTC. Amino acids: CASSLRLAGVGSYNEQFF.

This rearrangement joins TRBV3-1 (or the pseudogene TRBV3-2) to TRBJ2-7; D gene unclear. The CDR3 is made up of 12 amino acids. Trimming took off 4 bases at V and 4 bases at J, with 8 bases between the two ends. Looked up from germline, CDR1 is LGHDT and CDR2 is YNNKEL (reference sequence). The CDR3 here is CASSRQEYEQYF. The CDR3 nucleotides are TGTGCCAGCAGCCGCCAGGAATACGAGCAGTACTTC.

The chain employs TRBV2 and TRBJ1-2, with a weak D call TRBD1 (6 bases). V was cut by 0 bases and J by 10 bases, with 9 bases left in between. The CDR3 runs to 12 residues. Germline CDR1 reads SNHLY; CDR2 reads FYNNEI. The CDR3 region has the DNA TGTGCCAGCAGTGAAGCTGGACAGATCTACACCTTC. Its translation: CASSEAGQIYTF.

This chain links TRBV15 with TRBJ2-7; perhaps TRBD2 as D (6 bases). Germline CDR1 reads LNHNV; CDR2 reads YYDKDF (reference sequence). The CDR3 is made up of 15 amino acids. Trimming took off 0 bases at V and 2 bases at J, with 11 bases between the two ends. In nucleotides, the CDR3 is TGTGCCACCAGCAGAGACCCCGGGAGCGCCTACGAGCAGTACTTC. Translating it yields CATSRDPGSAYEQYF.

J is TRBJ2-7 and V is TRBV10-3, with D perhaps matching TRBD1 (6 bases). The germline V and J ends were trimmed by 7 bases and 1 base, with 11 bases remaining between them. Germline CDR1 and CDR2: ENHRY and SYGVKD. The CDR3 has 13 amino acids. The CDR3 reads CAITPGTSYEQYF. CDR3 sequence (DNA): TGTGCCATCACCCCCGGGACATCCTACGAGCAGTACTTC.

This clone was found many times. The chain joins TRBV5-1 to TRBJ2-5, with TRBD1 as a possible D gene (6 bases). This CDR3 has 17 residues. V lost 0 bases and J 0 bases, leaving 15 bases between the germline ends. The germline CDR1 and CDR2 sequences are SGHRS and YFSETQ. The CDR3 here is CASSLGPAQGNQETQYF. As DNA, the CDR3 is TGCGCCAGCAGCTTGGGACCCGCGCAGGGGAACCAAGAGACCCAGTACTTC.

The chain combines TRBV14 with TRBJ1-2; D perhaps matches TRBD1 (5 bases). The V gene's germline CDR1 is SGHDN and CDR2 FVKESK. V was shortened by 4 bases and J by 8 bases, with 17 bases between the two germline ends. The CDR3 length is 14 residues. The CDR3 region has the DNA TGTGCCAGCAGCCCGACAGTCCTTTTGGGGGGCTACACCTTC. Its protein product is CASSPTVLLGGYTF.

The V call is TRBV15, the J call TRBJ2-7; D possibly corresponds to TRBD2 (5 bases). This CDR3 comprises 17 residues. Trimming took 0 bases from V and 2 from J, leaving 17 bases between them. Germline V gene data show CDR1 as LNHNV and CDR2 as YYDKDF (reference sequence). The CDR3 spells CATSRDSPRSGAYEQYF. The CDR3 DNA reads TGTGCCACCAGCAGAGATAGTCCCCGCAGCGGAGCCTACGAGCAGTACTTC.

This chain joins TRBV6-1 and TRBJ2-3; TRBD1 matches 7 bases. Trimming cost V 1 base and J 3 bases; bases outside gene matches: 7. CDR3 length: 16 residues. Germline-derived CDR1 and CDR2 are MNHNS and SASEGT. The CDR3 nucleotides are TGTGCCAGCAGTGAAGGGCAGGGGGTTTGGACAGATACGCAGTATTTT. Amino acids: CASSEGQGVWTDTQYF.

The CDR3 spells CASSLTAVSTDTQYF. CDR3 sequence (DNA): TGTGCCAGCAGTTTAACGGCGGTTAGCACAGATACGCAGTATTTT. V and J are TRBV27 and TRBJ2-3; no definite D call. Germline CDR1 is MNHEY and CDR2 is SMNVEV (reference sequence). The V end lost 2 bases, the J end lost 0 bases, and 9 bases lay between the germline ends. The CDR3 is made up of 15 amino acids.

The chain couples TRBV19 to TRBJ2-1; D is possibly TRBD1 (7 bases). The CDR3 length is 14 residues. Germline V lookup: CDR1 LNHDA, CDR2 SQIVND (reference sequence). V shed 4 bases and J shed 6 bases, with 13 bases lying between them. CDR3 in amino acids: CASSNQGGGNEQFF. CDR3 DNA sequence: TGTGCCAGTAGTAACCAGGGGGGTGGCAATGAGCAGTTCTTC.

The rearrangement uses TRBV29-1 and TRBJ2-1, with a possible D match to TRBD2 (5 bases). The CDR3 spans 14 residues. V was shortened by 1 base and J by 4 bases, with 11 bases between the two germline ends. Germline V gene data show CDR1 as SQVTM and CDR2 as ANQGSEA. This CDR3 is CSVEVEGGYNEQFF. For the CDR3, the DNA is TGCAGCGTTGAAGTCGAGGGCGGGTACAATGAGCAGTTCTTC.

The CDR3 protein is CASSLAYTDTQYF. For the CDR3, the DNA is TGTGCCAGCAGCTTAGCCTACACAGATACGCAGTATTTT. The rearrangement uses TRBV7-2 and TRBJ2-3, with D unresolved. With 0 bases removed from V and 2 bases from J, the gap between germline ends came to 3 bases. CDR1 and CDR2 from the germline V gene are SGHTA and FQGNSA. The CDR3 is made up of 13 amino acids. Supplemented by reference TRBV7-2 and TRBJ2-3, the full variable domain reads GAGVSQSPSNKVTEKGKDVELRCDPISGHTALYWYRQSLGQGLEFLIYFQGNSAPDKSGLPSDRFSAERTGGSVSTLTIQRTQQEDSAVYLCASSLAYTDTQYFGPGTRLTVL.

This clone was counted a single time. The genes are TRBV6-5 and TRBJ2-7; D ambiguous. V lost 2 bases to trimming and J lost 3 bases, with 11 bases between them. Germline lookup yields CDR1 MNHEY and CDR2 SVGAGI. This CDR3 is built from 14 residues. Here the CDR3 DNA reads TGTGCCAGCAGTTACGAGACGGGTTTCTACGAGCAGTACTTC. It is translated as CASSYETGFYEQYF.

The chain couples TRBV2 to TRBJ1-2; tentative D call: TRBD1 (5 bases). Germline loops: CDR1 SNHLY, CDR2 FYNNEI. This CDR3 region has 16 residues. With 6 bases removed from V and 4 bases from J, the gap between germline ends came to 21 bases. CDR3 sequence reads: CASSPPQGGPLYGYTF. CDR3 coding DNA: TGTGCCAGCAGCCCCCCCCAGGGAGGGCCGCTCTATGGCTACACCTTC.

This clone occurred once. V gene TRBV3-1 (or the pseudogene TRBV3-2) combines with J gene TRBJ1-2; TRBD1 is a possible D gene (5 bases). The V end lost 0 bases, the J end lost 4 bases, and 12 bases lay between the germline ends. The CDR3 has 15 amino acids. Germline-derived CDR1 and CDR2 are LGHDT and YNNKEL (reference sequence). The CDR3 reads CASSQESDRPYGYTF. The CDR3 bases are TGTGCCAGCAGCCAAGAAAGTGACAGACCCTATGGCTACACCTTC.